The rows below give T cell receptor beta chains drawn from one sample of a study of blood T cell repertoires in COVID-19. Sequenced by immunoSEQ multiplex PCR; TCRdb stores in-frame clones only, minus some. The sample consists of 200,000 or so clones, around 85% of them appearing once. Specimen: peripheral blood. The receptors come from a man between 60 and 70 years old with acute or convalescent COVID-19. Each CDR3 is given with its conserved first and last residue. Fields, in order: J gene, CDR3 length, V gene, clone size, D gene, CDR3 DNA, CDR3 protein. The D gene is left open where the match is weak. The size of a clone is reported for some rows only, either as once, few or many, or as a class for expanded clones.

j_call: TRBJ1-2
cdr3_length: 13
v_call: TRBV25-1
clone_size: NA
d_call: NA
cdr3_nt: TGTGCCAGCAGGGACTCCGGCGATGGTGGCTACACCTTC
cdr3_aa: CASRDSGDGGYTF

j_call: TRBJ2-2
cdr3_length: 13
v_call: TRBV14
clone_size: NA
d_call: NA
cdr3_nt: TGTGCCAGCAGCCAAGATCCGTACGGGGAGCTGTTTTTT
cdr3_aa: CASSQDPYGELFF

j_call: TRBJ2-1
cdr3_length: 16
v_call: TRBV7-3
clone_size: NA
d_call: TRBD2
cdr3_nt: TGTGCCAGCAGCTTAAACCGAGCGGGATCGATGAATGAGCAGTTCTTC
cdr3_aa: CASSLNRAGSMNEQFF

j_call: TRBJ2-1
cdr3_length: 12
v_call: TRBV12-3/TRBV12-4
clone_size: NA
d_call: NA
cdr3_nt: TGTGCCAGCAGTCCCCTAGGGGTTGAGCAGTTCTTC
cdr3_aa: CASSPLGVEQFF

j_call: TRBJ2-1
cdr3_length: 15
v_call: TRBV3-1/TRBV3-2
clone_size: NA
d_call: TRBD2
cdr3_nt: TGTGCCAGCAGCCAGGAGGGAGGGCCGTACAATGAGCAGTTCTTC
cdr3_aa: CASSQEGGPYNEQFF

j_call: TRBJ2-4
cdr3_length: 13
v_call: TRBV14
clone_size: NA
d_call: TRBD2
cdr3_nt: TGTGCCAGCAGCCGAACTAGCGGTGGCATTCAGTACTTC
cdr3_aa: CASSRTSGGIQYF

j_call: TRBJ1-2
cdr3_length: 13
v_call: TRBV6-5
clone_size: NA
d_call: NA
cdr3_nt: TGTGCCAGCAGGCGCCAGACAGGAGGCGGCTACACCTTC
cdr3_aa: CASRRQTGGGYTF

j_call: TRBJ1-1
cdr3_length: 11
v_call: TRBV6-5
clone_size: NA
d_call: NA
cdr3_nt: TGTGCCAGCAGAGGGGCAGCTGAAGCTTTCTTT
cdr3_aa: CASRGAAEAFF

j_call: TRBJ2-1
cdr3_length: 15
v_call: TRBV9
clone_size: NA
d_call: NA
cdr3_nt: TGTGCCAGCAGCGTCCCAAAAGGCGGGACCAATGAGCAGTTCTTC
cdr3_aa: CASSVPKGGTNEQFF

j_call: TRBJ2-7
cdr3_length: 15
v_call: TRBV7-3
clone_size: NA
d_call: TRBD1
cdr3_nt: TGTGCCAGCAGCTTAACGGGGACAGACTCCTACGAGCAGTACTTC
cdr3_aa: CASSLTGTDSYEQYF

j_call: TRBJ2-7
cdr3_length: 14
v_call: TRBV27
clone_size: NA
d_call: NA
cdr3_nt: TGTGCCAGCAGTTCTGGCGGGAAGAGGAACGAGCAGTACTTC
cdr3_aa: CASSSGGKRNEQYF

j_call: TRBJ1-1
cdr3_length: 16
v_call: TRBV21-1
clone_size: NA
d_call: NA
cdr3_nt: TGTGCCAGCGGTATAGGGGTCGGTCACCCGAACACTGAAGCTTTCTTT
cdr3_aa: CASGIGVGHPNTEAFF

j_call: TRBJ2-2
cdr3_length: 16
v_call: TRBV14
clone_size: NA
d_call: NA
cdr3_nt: TGTGCCAGCAGCCACCAGTTGCTCGCGAACACCGGGGAGCTGTTTTTT
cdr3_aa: CASSHQLLANTGELFF

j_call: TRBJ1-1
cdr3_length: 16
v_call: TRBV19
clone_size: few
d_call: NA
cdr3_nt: TGTGCCAGTAACCAGGGCGGGAGGGTAGTGAACACTGAAGCTTTCTTT
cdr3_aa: CASNQGGRVVNTEAFF

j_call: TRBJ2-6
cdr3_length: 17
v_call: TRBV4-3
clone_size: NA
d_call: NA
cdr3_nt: TGCGCCAGCAGTCCAACTCCAGGGGAGGGAGTGGCCAACGTCCTGACTTTC
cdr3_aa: CASSPTPGEGVANVLTF

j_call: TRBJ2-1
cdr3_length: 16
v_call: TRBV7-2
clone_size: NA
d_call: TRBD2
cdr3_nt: TGTGCCAGCAGCGCGCGGACTAGCGGTTCCTACAATGAGCAGTTCTTC
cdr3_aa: CASSARTSGSYNEQFF

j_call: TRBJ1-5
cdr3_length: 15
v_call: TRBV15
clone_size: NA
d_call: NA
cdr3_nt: TGTGCCACCAGCAGAGATCAAGGGGTGAGCCAGCCCCAGCATTTT
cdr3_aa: CATSRDQGVSQPQHF

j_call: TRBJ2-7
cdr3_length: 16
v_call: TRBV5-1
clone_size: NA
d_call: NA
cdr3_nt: TGCGCCAGCAGCCCACAGTGGAGTTCCCCGAGGGACGAGCAGTACTTC
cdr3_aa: CASSPQWSSPRDEQYF

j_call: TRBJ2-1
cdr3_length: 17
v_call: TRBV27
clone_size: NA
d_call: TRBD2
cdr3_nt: TGTGCCAGCAGTTCCCCGACGGGACTAGCGGGAGACAATGAGCAGTTCTTC
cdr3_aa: CASSSPTGLAGDNEQFF

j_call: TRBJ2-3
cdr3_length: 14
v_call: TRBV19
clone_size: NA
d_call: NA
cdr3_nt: TGTGCCACCGCAGCCGGGTCTAGCACAGATACGCAGTATTTT
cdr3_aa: CATAAGSSTDTQYF

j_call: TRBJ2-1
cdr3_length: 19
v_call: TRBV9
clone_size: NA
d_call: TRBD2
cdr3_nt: TGTGCCAGCAGCGTATCCATCGGCCTCGGGACTAGCGGTTACAATGAGCAGTTCTTC
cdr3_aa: CASSVSIGLGTSGYNEQFF

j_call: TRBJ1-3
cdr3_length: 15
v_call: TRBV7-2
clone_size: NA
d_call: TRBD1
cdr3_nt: TGTGCCAGCGCTTACGACAGGGCGCCTGGAAACACCATATATTTT
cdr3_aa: CASAYDRAPGNTIYF

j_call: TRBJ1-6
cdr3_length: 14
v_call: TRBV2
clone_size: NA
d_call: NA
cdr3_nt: TGTGCCAGCGTCCAGGCCCTATGGAATTCACCCCTCCACTTT
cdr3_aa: CASVQALWNSPLHF

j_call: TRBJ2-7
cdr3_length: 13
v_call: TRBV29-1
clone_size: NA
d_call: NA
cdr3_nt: TGCAGCGTTGGTCGTCGAAACTCTTACGAGCAGTACTTC
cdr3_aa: CSVGRRNSYEQYF

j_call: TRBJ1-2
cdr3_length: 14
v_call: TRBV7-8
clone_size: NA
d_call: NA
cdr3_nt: TGTGCCAGCAGCTCAAGGGGGGGCGACTATGGCTACACCTTC
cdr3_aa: CASSSRGGDYGYTF

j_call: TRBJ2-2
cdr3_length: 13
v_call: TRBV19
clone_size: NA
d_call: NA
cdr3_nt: TGTGCCAGTAGTTTCCGGGAAGCCGGGGAGCTGTTTTTT
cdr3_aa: CASSFREAGELFF

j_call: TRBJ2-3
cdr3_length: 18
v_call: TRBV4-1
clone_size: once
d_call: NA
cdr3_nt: TGCGCCAGCAGCCAAGTCGAGGGGGGGGACCCTAGCACAGATACGCAGTATTTT
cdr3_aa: CASSQVEGGDPSTDTQYF